One T cell receptor (beta chain) is described in this entry. The antigen remains undetermined. Using immunoSEQ multiplex PCR, the repertoire was profiled, and TCRdb retains in-frame clones only, with some absent. This sample carries over 130,000 clones, with around 2.2% going to the ten biggest clones. The data derive from a study of T cell responses to AZD1222 COVID-19 vaccine. CDR1 is SEHNR, CDR2 FQNEAQ, per germline (reference sequence). V was shortened by 1 base and J by 6 bases, with 13 bases between the two germline ends. The CDR3 totals 14 residues. Study-level results: In a largely white British group with more females than males, clonal diversity was possibly underestimated. Distributed over spike, vaccine-associated CD4 TCRs predominated at 160-218 and 743-854.

This chain uses TRBV7-9 with TRBJ2-7; perhaps TRBD2 as D (6 bases). Input material: peripheral blood. The sequence came from an adult in good health. The CDR3 reads CASSLGGLWGEQYF. The DNA for the CDR3 is TGTGCCAGCAGCTTAGGGGGACTTTGGGGCGAGCAGTACTTC.